Described below is a single T cell receptor (beta chain) sequence and its context. This entry comes from a study of CD8 T cells in Susac syndrome. Susac syndrome patients met recently defined diagnostic criteria for definite or probable disease. Germline V gene lookup returns CDR1 GTSNPN and CDR2 SVGIG (reference sequence). The CDR3 is made up of 15 amino acids. The V gene lost 1 base and the J gene lost 2 bases, with 15 bases spanning the gap. With random hexamers, about 0.5 to 1 ug RNA was reverse transcribed. TCRdb reprocessed the immunoSEQ multiplex PCR reads with MiXCR, giving one entry per CDR3 protein. This table has tens of thousands of distinct CDR3 sequences, roughly 92% appearing once.

This TCR was sampled from a human donor with Susac syndrome. The chain couples TRBV30 to TRBJ2-7, with D possibly TRBD2 on 6 matching bases. Input material: CD8+ T cells from PBMCs. The CDR3 DNA sequence: TGTGCCTGGAGTGGGGCGGGGCAAGCCGCCTACGAGCAGTACTTC. This encodes CAWSGAGQAAYEQYF.